This is a list of T cell receptor beta chains from one sample in a study of blood T cell repertoires in COVID-19. Profiling relied on immunoSEQ multiplex PCR, and the TCRdb table lists in-frame clones only, not all of them. This table has around 140,000 clones, around 86% appearing once. Sequenced: peripheral blood. These receptors originate from a man aged 45-65 years with active COVID-19. Each CDR3 is given with its conserved first and last residue. A D gene is named only where the DNA matches it firmly. For some rows the clone size is stated as once, few or many, or as a class when expanded; others skip it.

-,TRBD2,TRBJ2-7,TRBV3-1/TRBV3-2,TGTGCCAGCAGCCAAGCTGCCAGCGGGGGGGCCTTTTCCTACGAGCAGTACTTC,CASSQAASGGAFSYEQYF
-,TRBD1,TRBJ1-1,TRBV10-3,TGTGCCATCAACCAGGGGGCCGGAGGTGAAGCTTTCTTT,CAINQGAGGEAFF
-,-,TRBJ2-2,TRBV19,TGTGCCAGTAGACAGGGCCACACCGGGGAGCTGTTTTTT,CASRQGHTGELFF
-,TRBD1,TRBJ1-4,TRBV5-4,TGTGCCAGCAGCCCCGGACAGGGGGCGTTGAGGCTGTTTTTT,CASSPGQGALRLFF
-,-,TRBJ1-3,TRBV4-1,TGCGCCAGCAGCCGCGGGGGTCTTACCTACTCTGGAAACACCATATATTTT,CASSRGGLTYSGNTIYF
-,-,TRBJ1-5,TRBV6-6,TGTGCCAGCAGTTACTCAGGGGAGGGTCAGCCCCAGCATTTT,CASSYSGEGQPQHF
-,TRBD1,TRBJ1-2,TRBV5-1,TGCGCCAGCAGGGGACAGGGATTAAACTATGGCTACACCTTC,CASRGQGLNYGYTF
-,-,TRBJ2-2,TRBV5-1,TGCGCCAGCACACTGGAGGGTTTTGTCGGGGAGCTGTTTTTT,CASTLEGFVGELFF
-,-,TRBJ1-5,TRBV18,TGTGCCAGCTCACCCGAGCGGAATCAGCCCCAGCATTTT,CASSPERNQPQHF
-,TRBD1,TRBJ2-5,TRBV19,TGTGCCAGTAGTCTTGGGACAGAGCAAGAGACCCAGTACTTC,CASSLGTEQETQYF
-,-,TRBJ2-2,TRBV19,TGTGCCAGTAGTATAGGCCTTTTGAGGGGGAACTCCGGGGAGCTGTTTTTT,CASSIGLLRGNSGELFF
-,-,TRBJ1-3,TRBV7-9,TGTGCCAGCACCCGACAGTCGGACAACACCATATATTTT,CASTRQSDNTIYF
once,TRBD2,TRBJ2-7,TRBV11-2,TGTGCCAGCAGCCCAAGCGGGGGTAGAACCTACGAGCAGTACTTC,CASSPSGGRTYEQYF
-,-,TRBJ2-7,TRBV28,TGTGCCAGCACCGCCACGGGTCGGAGCCACGAGCAGTACTTC,CASTATGRSHEQYF
-,-,TRBJ1-1,TRBV14,TGTGCCAGCAGCCTAGCGGGGGTAAAGAACACTGAAGCTTTCTTT,CASSLAGVKNTEAFF
-,-,TRBJ2-4,TRBV21-1,TGTGCCAGCAGCAGCAGGGTCAGGATAGCCAAAAACATTCAGTACTTC,CASSSRVRIAKNIQYF
-,TRBD2,TRBJ2-1,TRBV6-5,TGTGCCAGCAGTTACTCGAAGGGACTAGCTTTCAATGAGCAGTTCTTC,CASSYSKGLAFNEQFF
once,-,TRBJ1-1,TRBV11-1,TGTGCCAGCAGCTTAAGGGGTGCAGGAGTTGAAGCTTTCTTT,CASSLRGAGVEAFF
-,-,TRBJ1-2,TRBV12-3/TRBV12-4,TGTGCCAGCAGCACACAGGGCAGGGAGGGCTACACCTTC,CASSTQGREGYTF
few,-,TRBJ2-7,TRBV20-1,TGCAGTGCTAGAGATCGAACAGGGCGGTACTTC,CSARDRTGRYF
-,TRBD1,TRBJ1-2,TRBV7-9,TGTGCCAGCAGGCCCACAGGGGGCGGCTACACCTTC,CASRPTGGGYTF
-,TRBD1,TRBJ2-2,TRBV10-3,TGTGCCACAGGACAGGGGGCCGGGGAGCTGTTTTTT,CATGQGAGELFF
-,TRBD2,TRBJ2-1,TRBV5-1,TGCGCCAGCAGCTTCTGGGTCGTGCCCGGGGGGGCAGGCAATGAGCAGTTCTTC,CASSFWVVPGGAGNEQFF
-,TRBD2,TRBJ2-7,TRBV29-1,TGCAGCGCCCGGGAGGGGGGATACGAGCAGTACTTC,CSAREGGYEQYF
-,-,TRBJ2-7,TRBV12-3/TRBV12-4,TGTGCCAGCAGTTTCGGGGAAGTCGACGAGCAGTACTTC,CASSFGEVDEQYF
-,TRBD2,TRBJ2-3,TRBV19,TGTGCCAGTAGTCTGGGACTAGCGGGGGATACGCAGTATTTT,CASSLGLAGDTQYF
-,TRBD1,TRBJ1-1,TRBV5-6,TGTGCCAGCAGCGCAGACAGACTTTGGGACAGGGGAGAGAACACTGAAGCTTTCTTT,CASSADRLWDRGENTEAFF
-,-,TRBJ2-7,TRBV7-2,TGTGCCAGCAGCTTAGAGGGGGGGGCTGTTGGCGAGCAGTACTTC,CASSLEGGAVGEQYF
once,-,TRBJ2-2,TRBV6-4,TGTGCCAGCAGCCACGGCGGTAACACCGGGGAGCTGTTTTTT,CASSHGGNTGELFF
-,TRBD2,TRBJ2-2,TRBV4-1,TGCGCCAGCAGCCAGAGCGGGGCTCGGAACACCGGGGAGCTGTTTTTT,CASSQSGARNTGELFF
few,TRBD2,TRBJ2-7,TRBV27,TGTGCCAGCAGTTTAGCTAGCGGGGGTTCCTACGAGCAGTACTTC,CASSLASGGSYEQYF
-,-,TRBJ2-5,TRBV10-3,TGTGCCATCAGGGGGACTGAACAAGAGACCCAGTACTTC,CAIRGTEQETQYF
-,-,TRBJ1-1,TRBV6-6,TGTGCCAGCAGTTACTTGAGAGACACTGAAGCTTTCTTT,CASSYLRDTEAFF
-,-,TRBJ1-2,TRBV7-9,TGTGCCAGCAGCTTATTTTTGGGGGGTCCTAACTATGGCTACACCTTC,CASSLFLGGPNYGYTF
-,-,TRBJ1-5,TRBV9,TGTGCCAGCAGCGTGGGGAGTTGGGGGGGACGGGTTCAGCCCCAGCATTTT,CASSVGSWGGRVQPQHF
once,-,TRBJ2-7,TRBV11-1,TGTGCCAGCACGGACACCACCTACGAGCAGTACTTC,CASTDTTYEQYF
few,-,TRBJ1-1,TRBV5-1,TGCGCCAGCAGCCCATCGGGACACGCCACTGAAGCTTTCTTT,CASSPSGHATEAFF
once,-,TRBJ1-5,TRBV6-2/TRBV6-3,TGTGCCAGCAGTTACTCAGAATTACTTCGCAATCAGCCCCAGCATTTT,CASSYSELLRNQPQHF
-,TRBD1,TRBJ1-5,TRBV7-2,TGTGCCAGCAGCTGGACAGGGGCTGGGAGCAATCAGCCCCAGCATTTT,CASSWTGAGSNQPQHF
-,-,TRBJ2-2,TRBV5-5,TGTGCCAGCAGCTTTGGAGTGAACACCGGGGAGCTGTTTTTT,CASSFGVNTGELFF
few,TRBD2,TRBJ2-1,TRBV5-1,TGCGCCAGCAGCTGGGGTCCCACTAGCGGGGGAAAAAAGAGCTCCTACAATGAGCAGTTCTTC,CASSWGPTSGGKKSSYNEQFF
-,TRBD1,TRBJ1-2,TRBV6-5,TGTGCCAGCAGCCCGACAGGGGTGGCGAATGGCTACACCTTC,CASSPTGVANGYTF
-,-,TRBJ1-2,TRBV9,TGTGCCAGCAGCGCACGGGAAGGTCGGGGGGCGCTGACTGGCTACACCTTC,CASSAREGRGALTGYTF
-,TRBD2,TRBJ2-3,TRBV4-2,TGTGCCAGCAGCCAGGAACCAGGGAGGGAGATAAGCCATTTT,CASSQEPGREISHF
once,TRBD2,TRBJ2-3,TRBV15,TGTGCCACCAGCCGGAGTTCTAGCGGAGGGAAGCAGTATTTT,CATSRSSSGGKQYF
-,TRBD2,TRBJ2-5,TRBV4-3,TGCGCCAGCAGCCAAGTGAGAGCGGGGGGCGAAGAGACCCAGTACTTC,CASSQVRAGGEETQYF
once,-,TRBJ1-2,TRBV6-5,TGTGCCAGCAGACACCCCGCAGGGGACTATGGCTACACCTTC,CASRHPAGDYGYTF
-,TRBD2,TRBJ2-3,TRBV5-1,TGCGCCAGCAGCTTGGTAGCGGGCGCAGATACGCAGTATTTT,CASSLVAGADTQYF
-,TRBD2,TRBJ2-1,TRBV18,TGTGCCAGCTCACATAGCGGGGGGGTTCGAGATGAGCAGTTCTTC,CASSHSGGVRDEQFF